This TCR beta chain was captured by sequencing in a study of cytomegalovirus exposure and HLA in healthy donors. PCR primers comprised 60 Vbeta and 13 Jbeta primers. Produced via immunoSEQ multiplex PCR; TCRdb's table is partial and in-frame only. Of about 240,000 clones in the sample, about 80% are singletons; the top ten hold about 8%. The specimen was PBMCs. This sequence was found in a woman aged 55-70 years in good health and CMV-seropositive.

The chain's CDR3 is CASSPADNSGNTIYF. As DNA, the CDR3 is TGTGCCAGCAGCCCTGCGGACAACTCTGGAAACACCATATATTTT. J is TRBJ1-3 and V is TRBV28; the D gene is possibly TRBD1 (5 bases). The V gene lost 6 bases and the J gene lost 0 bases, with 12 bases spanning the gap. The CDR3 is 15 residues long. CDR1 MDHEN and CDR2 SYDVKM come from the germline V gene.